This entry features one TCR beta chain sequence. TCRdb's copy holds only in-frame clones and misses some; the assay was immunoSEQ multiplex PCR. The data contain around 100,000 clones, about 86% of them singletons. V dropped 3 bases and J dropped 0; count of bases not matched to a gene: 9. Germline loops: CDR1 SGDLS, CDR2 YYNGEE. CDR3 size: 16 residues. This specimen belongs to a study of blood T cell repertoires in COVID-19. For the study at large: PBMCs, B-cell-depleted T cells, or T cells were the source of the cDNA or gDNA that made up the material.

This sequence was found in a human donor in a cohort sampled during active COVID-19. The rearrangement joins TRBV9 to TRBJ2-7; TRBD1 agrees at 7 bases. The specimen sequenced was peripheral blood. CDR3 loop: CASSAAGTASSYEQYF. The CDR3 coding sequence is TGTGCCAGCAGCGCCGCCGGGACAGCGAGCTCCTACGAGCAGTACTTC.